This T cell receptor (beta chain) was sequenced during a study of shared clonotypes between healthy human individuals. Study findings and constraints: Deeper or shallower sequencing was expected to change how clonotypes are shared among donors.

The donors, all of them Caucasian adults, lived in Nashville, Tennessee. Only a few counts were recorded for this clone. Its antigen is as yet unknown. The repertoire was sequenced with immunoSEQ multiplex PCR; TCRdb's copy has only in-frame clones and lacks some. The repertoire holds 740,000 or so clones, with about three quarters as singletons. Trimming took off 5 bases at V and 1 base at J, with 11 bases between the two ends. The germline CDR1 and CDR2 sequences are KGHSH and LQKENI. The CDR3 sequence is 14 residues long. This clonotype was obtained from a woman younger than 45 in good health. This chain links TRBV18 with TRBJ1-1, with a tentative D call TRBD1 (5 bases). The material sequenced was memory CD4+ T cells sorted from blood. Subset noted: CD45RA-negative fraction. The chain's CDR3 is CASSSQGTNTEAFF. Written as DNA, the CDR3 is TGTGCCAGCTCATCTCAGGGTACGAACACTGAAGCTTTCTTT.